This T cell receptor (beta chain) is from a study of cytomegalovirus exposure and HLA in healthy donors. Study results and caveats: The later analysis indicated that the majority of CMV-associated TCR beta chains appeared HLA-restricted. One later analysis reportedly identified an Asian-associated ancestry cluster that showed fewer N-insertions than the approximately 700-donor mean. An analysis was carried out at a later point. It showed that HLA-associated TCR beta chains were more clonally expanded than equally common non-associated chains.

The PCR made use of 60 Vbeta and 13 Jbeta primers. The repertoire was sequenced with immunoSEQ multiplex PCR; TCRdb's copy has only in-frame clones and lacks some. Here the sample spans 150,000 to 200,000 clones, 87% being singletons. About this clone itself: As yet, its antigen is unknown.

Material: PBMCs. The receptor was derived from a girl under two years old in good health and CMV-seronegative.

The CDR3: CASSADRGRTGELFF. The DNA of the CDR3 is TGTGCCAGCAGCGCCGACAGGGGGCGAACCGGGGAGCTGTTTTTT. The chain employs TRBV7-2 and TRBJ2-2, with TRBD1 matching over 10 bases. V dropped 5 bases and J dropped 5; count of bases not matched to a gene: 5. This CDR3 has 15 residues. CDR1 is SGHTA and CDR2 is FQGNSA in the germline V gene. Supplemented by reference TRBV7-2 and TRBJ2-2, the full variable domain reads GAGVSQSPSNKVTEKGKDVELRCDPISGHTALYWYRQSLGQGLEFLIYFQGNSAPDKSGLPSDRFSAERTGGSVSTLTIQRTQQEDSAVYLCASSADRGRTGELFFGEGSRLTVL.